These T cell receptor beta chains were read from a single sample in a study of a mutant IDH1 vaccine in newly diagnosed glioma. For these TCRs, the target antigens are not known. Here immunoSEQ multiplex PCR was the method, and the copy in TCRdb shows in-frame clones only, minus some. The sample shows tens of thousands of clones, 70% to 80% of them seen only once. The sequences come from PBMCs, collected from a glioma patient whose treatment included an IDH1 peptide vaccine. These receptors all stem from a man aged 40-49 years with glioma. Each CDR3 is given with its conserved first and last residue. The order of the fields is J gene, V gene, CDR3 protein.

j_gene: TRBJ2-2
v_gene: TRBV6-1
CDR3aa: CASDRALGAGELFF

j_gene: TRBJ1-4
v_gene: TRBV7-8
CDR3aa: CASSLVGSGSNEKLFF

j_gene: TRBJ1-1
v_gene: TRBV19
CDR3aa: CASSINGRNTEAFF

j_gene: TRBJ2-7
v_gene: TRBV11-2
CDR3aa: CASSSSYEQYF

j_gene: TRBJ1-1
v_gene: TRBV6-6
CDR3aa: CASRETGETEAFF

j_gene: TRBJ1-4
v_gene: TRBV29-1
CDR3aa: CSVGGTSVGEKLFF

j_gene: TRBJ2-1
v_gene: TRBV27
CDR3aa: CASSTDGSSYNEQFF

j_gene: TRBJ2-6
v_gene: TRBV7-9
CDR3aa: CASRGAGANVLTF

j_gene: TRBJ1-2
v_gene: TRBV5-1
CDR3aa: CASSSTNYGYTF

j_gene: TRBJ2-7
v_gene: TRBV15
CDR3aa: CATSRDLAGQRYEQYF

j_gene: TRBJ2-7
v_gene: TRBV6-5
CDR3aa: CASGREGGREQYF

j_gene: TRBJ2-7
v_gene: TRBV10-1
CDR3aa: CASSPHRGYEQYF

j_gene: TRBJ1-5
v_gene: TRBV10-2
CDR3aa: CARGTEDSNQPQHF

j_gene: TRBJ2-1
v_gene: TRBV20-1
CDR3aa: CSARFGEEQFF

j_gene: TRBJ2-2
v_gene: TRBV6-6
CDR3aa: CASRQDRNTGELFF

j_gene: TRBJ1-6
v_gene: TRBV7-8
CDR3aa: CASSSSNSPLHF

j_gene: TRBJ1-2
v_gene: TRBV19
CDR3aa: CASIDQTHFGYTF

j_gene: TRBJ1-1
v_gene: TRBV10-2
CDR3aa: CASRRTGAGGTEAFF

j_gene: TRBJ2-2
v_gene: TRBV29-1
CDR3aa: CSVEVWVTGELFF

j_gene: TRBJ1-1
v_gene: TRBV4-2
CDR3aa: CASSQEERGMNTEAFF

j_gene: TRBJ1-2
v_gene: TRBV2
CDR3aa: CASSDQRSTNYGYTF

j_gene: TRBJ2-1
v_gene: TRBV10-3
CDR3aa: CAIRRTSGSYNEQFF

j_gene: TRBJ2-7
v_gene: TRBV7-7
CDR3aa: CASSPGTGGHAEQYF

j_gene: TRBJ2-5
v_gene: TRBV25-1
CDR3aa: CASSERTGGQETQYF

j_gene: TRBJ2-7
v_gene: TRBV2
CDR3aa: CASRLGTDYEQYF

j_gene: TRBJ1-1
v_gene: TRBV4-1
CDR3aa: CASSQPGQQNTEAFF

j_gene: TRBJ2-1
v_gene: TRBV13
CDR3aa: CASSLALQKKQQFF

j_gene: TRBJ2-5
v_gene: TRBV15
CDR3aa: CATSRFLPGQGGETQYF